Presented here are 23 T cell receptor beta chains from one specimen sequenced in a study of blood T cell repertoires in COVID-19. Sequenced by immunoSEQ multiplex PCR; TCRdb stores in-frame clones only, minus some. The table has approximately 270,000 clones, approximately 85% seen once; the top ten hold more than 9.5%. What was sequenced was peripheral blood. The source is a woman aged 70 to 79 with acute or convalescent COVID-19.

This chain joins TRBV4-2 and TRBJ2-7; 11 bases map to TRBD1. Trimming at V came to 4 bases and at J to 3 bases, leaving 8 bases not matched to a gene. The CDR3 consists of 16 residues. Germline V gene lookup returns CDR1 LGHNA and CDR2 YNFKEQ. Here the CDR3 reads CASSRQGQGASYEQYF. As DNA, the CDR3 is TGTGCCAGCAGCCGTCAAGGACAGGGGGCGAGCTACGAGCAGTACTTC.

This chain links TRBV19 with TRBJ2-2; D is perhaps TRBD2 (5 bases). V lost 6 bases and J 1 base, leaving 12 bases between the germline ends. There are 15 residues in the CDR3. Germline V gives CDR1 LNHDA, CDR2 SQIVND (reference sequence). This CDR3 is CASRLARENTGELFF. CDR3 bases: TGTGCCAGTAGGTTGGCACGGGAGAACACCGGGGAGCTGTTTTTT.

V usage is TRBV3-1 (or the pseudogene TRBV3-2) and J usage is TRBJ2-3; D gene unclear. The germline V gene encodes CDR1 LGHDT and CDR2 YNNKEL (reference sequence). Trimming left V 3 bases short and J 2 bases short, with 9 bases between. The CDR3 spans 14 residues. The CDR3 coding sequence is TGTGCCAGCAGCCATGGGCTCCTCACAGATACGCAGTATTTT. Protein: CASSHGLLTDTQYF.

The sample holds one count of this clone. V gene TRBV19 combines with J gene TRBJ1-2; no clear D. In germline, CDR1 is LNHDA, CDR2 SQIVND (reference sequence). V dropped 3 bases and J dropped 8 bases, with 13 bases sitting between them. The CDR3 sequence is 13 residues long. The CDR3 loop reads CASSMDRRGGYTF. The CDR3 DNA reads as TGTGCCAGTAGTATGGATAGAAGAGGCGGCTACACCTTC.

The CDR3 DNA is TGTGCCAGCTCATGGACTGTAGAAGAGACCCAGTACTTC. This translates into CASSWTVEETQYF. The rearrangement links TRBV18 to TRBJ2-5, with a weak D call TRBD2 (5 bases). CDR1 and CDR2 from the germline V gene are KGHSH and LQKENI. This CDR3 is 13 amino acids long. Trimming cost V 5 bases and J 3 bases, with 10 bases left between them.

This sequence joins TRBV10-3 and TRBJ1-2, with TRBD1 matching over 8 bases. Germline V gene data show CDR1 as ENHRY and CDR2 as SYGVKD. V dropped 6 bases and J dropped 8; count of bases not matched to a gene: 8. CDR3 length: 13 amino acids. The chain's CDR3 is CAIRDQGAPGYTF. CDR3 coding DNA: TGTGCCATCAGGGATCAGGGGGCGCCAGGCTACACCTTC.

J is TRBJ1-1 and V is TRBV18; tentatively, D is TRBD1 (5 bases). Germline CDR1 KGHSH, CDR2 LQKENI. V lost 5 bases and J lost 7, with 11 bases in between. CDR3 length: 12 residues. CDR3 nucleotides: TGTGCCAGCTCATCCAGGGAAGGTGAAGCTTTCTTT. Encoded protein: CASSSREGEAFF.

CDR3 nucleotide sequence: TGTGCCAGCAGGGACAGGGTTGGAAACACCATATATTTT. It specifies CASRDRVGNTIYF. The chain couples TRBV9 to TRBJ1-3; TRBD1 aligns across 8 bases. CDR1 SGDLS and CDR2 YYNGEE come from the germline V gene. V gave up 5 bases and J gave up 3 bases; unmatched junction bases: 1. This CDR3 contains 13 residues.

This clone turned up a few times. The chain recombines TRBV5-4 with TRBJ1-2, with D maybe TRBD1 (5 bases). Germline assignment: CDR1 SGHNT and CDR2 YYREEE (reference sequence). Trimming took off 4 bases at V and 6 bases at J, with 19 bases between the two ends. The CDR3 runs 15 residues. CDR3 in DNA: TGTGCCAGCAGCCCCGTGAAGCCAGGGTTGGATGGCTACACCTTC. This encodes CASSPVKPGLDGYTF.

CDR3 sequence reads: CASSLGRGSTEAFF. The CDR3 bases are TGTGCCAGCAGCTTAGGGCGAGGTTCCACTGAAGCTTTCTTT. The rearrangement uses TRBV11-3 and TRBJ1-1; D call uncertain. This CDR3 is built from 14 residues. CDR1 is SGHNT, CDR2 YENEEA, per germline. Trimming cost V 1 base and J 4 bases, with 10 bases left between them.

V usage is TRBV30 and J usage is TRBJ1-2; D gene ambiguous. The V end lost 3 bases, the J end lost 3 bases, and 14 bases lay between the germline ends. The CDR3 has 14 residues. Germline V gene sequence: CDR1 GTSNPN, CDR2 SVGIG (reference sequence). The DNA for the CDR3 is TGTGCCTGGAGGCTTATCGGGGAACACTATGGCTACACCTTC. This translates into CAWRLIGEHYGYTF.

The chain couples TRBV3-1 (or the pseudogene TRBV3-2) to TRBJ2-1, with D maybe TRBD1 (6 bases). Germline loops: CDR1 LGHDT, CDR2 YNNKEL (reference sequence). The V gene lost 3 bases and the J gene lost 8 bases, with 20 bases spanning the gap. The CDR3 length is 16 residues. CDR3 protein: CASSQYSSQGTDEQFF. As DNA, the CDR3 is TGTGCCAGCAGCCAGTACAGCAGTCAGGGGACGGATGAGCAGTTCTTC.

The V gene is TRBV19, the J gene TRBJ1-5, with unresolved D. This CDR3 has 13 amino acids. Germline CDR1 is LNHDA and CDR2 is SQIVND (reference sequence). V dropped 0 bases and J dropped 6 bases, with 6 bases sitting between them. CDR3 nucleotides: TGTGCCAGTAGTATAGAAGCGACTCAGCCCCAGCATTTT. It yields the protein CASSIEATQPQHF.

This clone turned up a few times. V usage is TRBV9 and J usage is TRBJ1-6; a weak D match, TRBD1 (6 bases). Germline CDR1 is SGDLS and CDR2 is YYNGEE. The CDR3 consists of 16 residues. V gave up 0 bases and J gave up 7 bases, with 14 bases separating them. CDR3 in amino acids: CASSVAPTGGNSPLHF. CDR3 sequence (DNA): TGTGCCAGCAGCGTAGCTCCGACAGGTGGGAATTCACCCCTCCACTTT.

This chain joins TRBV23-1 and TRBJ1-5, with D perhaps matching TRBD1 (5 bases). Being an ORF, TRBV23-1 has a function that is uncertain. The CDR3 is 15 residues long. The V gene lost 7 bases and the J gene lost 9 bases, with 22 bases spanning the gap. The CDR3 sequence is CASKHGTAPRAPQHF. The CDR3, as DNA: TGCGCCAGCAAACACGGGACTGCTCCAAGGGCGCCCCAGCATTTT.

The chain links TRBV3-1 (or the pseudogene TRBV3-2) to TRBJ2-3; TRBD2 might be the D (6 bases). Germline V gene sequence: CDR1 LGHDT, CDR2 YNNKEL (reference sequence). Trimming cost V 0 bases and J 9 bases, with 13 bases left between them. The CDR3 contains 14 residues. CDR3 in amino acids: CASSQEGGASTQYF. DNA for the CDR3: TGTGCCAGCAGCCAAGAGGGGGGAGCGTCGACGCAGTATTTT.

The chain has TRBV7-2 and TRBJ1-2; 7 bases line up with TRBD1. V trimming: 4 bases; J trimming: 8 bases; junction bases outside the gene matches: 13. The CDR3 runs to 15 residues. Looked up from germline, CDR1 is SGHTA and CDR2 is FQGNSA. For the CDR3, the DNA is TGTGCCAGCAGCTCCGCAGCAAGGGGGCGGAACGGCTACACCTTC. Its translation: CASSSAARGRNGYTF.

In DNA, the CDR3 is TGTGCCAGCACCGCCTGGGGAGCGGTAGGGACAGATACGCAGTATTTT. Translation gives CASTAWGAVGTDTQYF. The rearrangement links TRBV7-8 to TRBJ2-3, with a possible D match to TRBD2 (5 bases). Germline values: CDR1 SGHVS, CDR2 FQNEAQ. Trimming took 7 bases from V and 3 from J, leaving 20 bases between them. There are 16 residues in the CDR3.

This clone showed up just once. The CDR3 region is CSASLTGGHGYTF. CDR3 nucleotide sequence: TGCAGTGCTAGTCTGACAGGGGGCCATGGCTACACCTTC. This rearrangement joins TRBV20-1 to TRBJ1-2; 10 positions match TRBD1. V dropped 3 bases and J dropped 6; count of bases not matched to a gene: 4. This CDR3 is 13 amino acids long. The germline V gene has CDR1 DFQATT and CDR2 SNEGSKA (reference sequence).

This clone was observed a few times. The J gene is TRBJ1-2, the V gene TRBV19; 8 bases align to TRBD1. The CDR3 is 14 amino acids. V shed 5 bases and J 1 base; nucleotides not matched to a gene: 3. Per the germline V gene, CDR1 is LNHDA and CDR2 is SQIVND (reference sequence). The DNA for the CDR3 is TGTGCCAGTAGTCCACAGGGGGTTAACTATGGCTACACCTTC. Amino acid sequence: CASSPQGVNYGYTF.

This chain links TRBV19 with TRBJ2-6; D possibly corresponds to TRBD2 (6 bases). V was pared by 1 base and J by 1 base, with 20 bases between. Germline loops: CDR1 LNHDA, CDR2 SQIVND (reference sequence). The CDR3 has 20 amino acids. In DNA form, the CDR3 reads TGTGCCAGTAGTATAGGGAGGGCCTTAGGGCTGGGGTCTGGGGCCAACGTCCTGACTTTC. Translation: CASSIGRALGLGSGANVLTF.

The CDR3 here is CASSRGGAQETQYF. CDR3 sequence (DNA): TGTGCCAGCAGTAGGGGGGGGGCTCAAGAGACCCAGTACTTC. The chain combines TRBV6-2 or TRBV6-3 with TRBJ2-5, with D perhaps TRBD2 (7 bases). Germline-derived CDR1 and CDR2 are MNHEY and SVGEGT. V lost 5 bases and J lost 2, with 12 bases in between. The CDR3 has 14 residues.

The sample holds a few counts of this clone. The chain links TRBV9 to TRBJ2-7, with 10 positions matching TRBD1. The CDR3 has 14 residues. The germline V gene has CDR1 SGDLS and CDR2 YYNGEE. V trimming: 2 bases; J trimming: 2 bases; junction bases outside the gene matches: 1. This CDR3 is CASSVGTGAYEQYF. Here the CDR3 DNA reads TGTGCCAGCAGCGTCGGGACAGGGGCCTACGAGCAGTACTTC.